The 17 T cell receptor beta chains below come from one sample, sequenced in a study of PD-L1 blockade in urothelial cancer. The time point: peripheral blood 6 weeks after treatment start. Generated by immunoSEQ multiplex PCR, the TCRdb table keeps only in-frame clones and is missing some. The sample yields around 40,000 clones, roughly four fifths seen once. The specimen was PBMCs, collected around atezolizumab (anti-PD-L1) treatment. The receptors originated from a man aged 55 to 70 with urothelial cancer.

The gene calls are TRBV5-5 and TRBJ2-2, with 10 bases that match TRBD2. The CDR3 extends over 16 amino acids. Germline CDR1 SGHKS, CDR2 YYEKEE (reference sequence). J gave up 1 base and V 3 bases, and 3 bases lay outside the gene matches. The CDR3 loop reads CASSSSGRVNTGELFF. CDR3 DNA: TGTGCCAGCAGCTCTAGCGGGAGAGTGAACACCGGGGAGCTGTTTTTT.

The chain links TRBV5-6 to TRBJ1-2; 7 positions match TRBD1. The CDR3 loop spans 13 amino acids. J was trimmed by 8 bases and V by 4 bases; bases with no gene match: 8. CDR1 is SGHDT, CDR2 YYEEEE, per germline. The CDR3 region is CASSLDRAGGYTF. In DNA form, the CDR3 reads TGTGCCAGCAGCCTCGACAGGGCGGGCGGCTACACCTTC. Supplemented by reference TRBV5-6 and TRBJ1-2, the full variable domain reads DAGVTQSPTHLIKTRGQQVTLRCSPKSGHDTVSWYQQALGQGPQFIFQYYEEEERQRGNFPDRFSGHQFPNYSSELNVNALLLGDSALYLCASSLDRAGGYTFGSGTRLTVV.

The chain has TRBV27 and TRBJ2-5; 8 positions match TRBD1. Germline loops: CDR1 MNHEY, CDR2 SMNVEV (reference sequence). There are 14 residues in the CDR3. V shed 4 bases, J shed 5 bases, and the junction held 6 bases outside the gene matches. The chain's CDR3 is CASSSRTGLETQYF. CDR3 DNA sequence: TGTGCCAGCAGTTCCCGGACAGGGTTGGAGACCCAGTACTTC.

The rearrangement joins TRBV11-2 to TRBJ1-5; weak D call: TRBD1 (6 bases). CDR3 length: 15 amino acids. Germline CDR1 and CDR2: SGHAT and FQNNGV. V dropped 1 base and J dropped 4 bases, with 11 bases sitting between them. The CDR3 region has the DNA TGTGCCAGCAGCTTAGGATCAGGGGAGAATCAGCCCCAGCATTTT. Translated: CASSLGSGENQPQHF.

This chain connects TRBV7-9 to TRBJ2-3, with unresolved D. The germline gives CDR1 SEHNR, CDR2 FQNEAQ (reference sequence). This CDR3 has 13 amino acids. Trimming removed 5 bases from V and 4 bases from J, with 10 bases in between. This CDR3 reads CASSRGSADTQYF. In DNA form, the CDR3 reads TGTGCCAGCAGCCGAGGCAGTGCAGATACGCAGTATTTT.

The chain has TRBV7-6 and TRBJ2-7; 7 bases line up with TRBD2. V trimming: 6 bases; J trimming: 2 bases; junction bases outside the gene matches: 4. The length of the CDR3 is 13 residues. Germline CDR1 SGHVS, CDR2 FNYEAQ. In nucleotides, the CDR3 is TGTGCCAGCAGTCTAGCGGAAGCCTACGAGCAGTACTTC. Translating it yields CASSLAEAYEQYF.

The chain uses TRBV27 and TRBJ1-1; a weak D match, TRBD1 (5 bases). V lost 1 base, J lost 4 bases, and 10 bases lay in between. CDR1 is MNHEY, CDR2 SMNVEV, per germline (reference sequence). The CDR3 covers 14 residues. In nucleotides, the CDR3 is TGTGCCAGCAGTTTATTGGGGGGGGTCACTGAAGCTTTCTTT. Encoded protein: CASSLLGGVTEAFF.

This chain links TRBV15 with TRBJ2-1, with D possibly TRBD1 on 6 matching bases. The germline gives CDR1 LNHNV, CDR2 YYDKDF (reference sequence). The germline V and J ends were trimmed by 5 bases and 3 bases, with 17 bases remaining between them. The CDR3 consists of 16 residues. The CDR3 spells CATSGGSGTLYNEQFF. For the CDR3, the DNA is TGTGCCACCAGCGGGGGCTCCGGGACACTCTACAATGAGCAGTTCTTC.

The V and J genes are TRBV18 and TRBJ1-2; TRBD1 matches 10 bases. Germline loops: CDR1 KGHSH, CDR2 LQKENI. V dropped 3 bases and J dropped 2; count of bases not matched to a gene: 6. This CDR3 spans 16 amino acids. The CDR3 sequence is CASSPTPGQGNYGYTF. The CDR3 region has the DNA TGTGCCAGCTCACCTACCCCGGGACAGGGGAACTATGGCTACACCTTC. Full variable domain (remainder filled in from reference TRBV18 and TRBJ1-2): NAGVMQNPRHLVRRRGQEARLRCSPMKGHSHVYWYRQLPEEGLKFMVYLQKENIIDESGMPKERFSAEFPKEGPSILRIQQVVRGDSAAYFCASSPTPGQGNYGYTFGSGTRLTVV.

V is TRBV30 and J is TRBJ1-1; D is unclear. V was trimmed by 7 bases and J by 1 base, leaving 13 bases between them. This CDR3 region has 13 residues. Looked up from germline, CDR1 is GTSNPN and CDR2 is SVGIG (reference sequence). The CDR3 protein is CALNSGSNTEAFF. The CDR3 coding sequence is TGTGCCTTGAATTCGGGGTCGAACACTGAAGCTTTCTTT.

This chain links TRBV28 with TRBJ1-5; possibly TRBD1 for D (6 bases). Germline assignment: CDR1 MDHEN and CDR2 SYDVKM. The CDR3 sequence is 15 residues long. The germline V and J ends were trimmed by 7 bases and 2 bases, with 15 bases remaining between them. The CDR3 sequence is CASIQQGWGNQPQHF. CDR3 nucleotides: TGTGCCAGCATCCAACAGGGTTGGGGCAATCAGCCCCAGCATTTT.

This chain joins TRBV28 and TRBJ2-4; 8 positions match TRBD2. The CDR3 contains 12 residues. Germline-derived CDR1 and CDR2 are MDHEN and SYDVKM. With V trimmed by 6 bases and J by 10 bases, 5 bases remained unmatched. The CDR3 spells CASSPSGGIQYF. Written as DNA, the CDR3 is TGTGCCAGCAGCCCATCGGGGGGGATTCAGTACTTC.

The genes are TRBV6-5 and TRBJ1-1; D is unresolved. Trimming took 6 bases from V and 1 from J, leaving 12 bases between them. Germline V gene lookup returns CDR1 MNHEY and CDR2 SVGAGI. CDR3 length equals 14 residues. In DNA form, the CDR3 reads TGTGCCAGCAGGCAGGAGGCGAGGAACACTGAAGCTTTCTTT. Encoded protein: CASRQEARNTEAFF.

This clone was counted once. The chain carries TRBV7-8 and TRBJ2-3, with TRBD2 matching over 12 bases. The V and J ends lost 3 bases and 1 base, in that order; junction bases with no gene match: 8. The CDR3 spans 18 residues. Germline assignment: CDR1 SGHVS and CDR2 FQNEAQ. CDR3 in DNA: TGTGCCAGCAGCTTCGGACTAGCGGGACTGAGCGGCACAGATACGCAGTATTTT. Translating it yields CASSFGLAGLSGTDTQYF.

The J gene is TRBJ1-5, the V gene TRBV10-2, with D perhaps TRBD1 (5 bases). This CDR3 spans 14 amino acids. The germline V and J ends were trimmed by 9 bases and 1 base, with 13 bases remaining between them. Germline V lookup: CDR1 WSHSY, CDR2 SAAADI. The CDR3 DNA sequence: TGCGCCAGTGCTCCGGGGGAAAGCAATCAGCCCCAGCATTTT. This gives the protein CASAPGESNQPQHF.

The genes are TRBV10-1 and TRBJ2-2; perhaps TRBD2 as D (5 bases). The CDR3 sequence is 13 residues long. Trimming took off 6 bases at V and 5 bases at J, with 10 bases between the two ends. Germline V lookup: CDR1 WNHNN, CDR2 SYGVQD (reference sequence). The CDR3 loop reads CASSQDLTGELFF. CDR3 DNA: TGCGCCAGCAGCCAGGACTTAACCGGGGAGCTGTTTTTT.

This chain joins TRBV2 and TRBJ2-3; 9 bases are a match to TRBD2. Germline-derived CDR1 and CDR2 are SNHLY and FYNNEI. The CDR3 runs to 14 residues. J was trimmed by 5 bases and V by 8 bases; bases with no gene match: 8. The DNA of the CDR3 is TGTGCCAGCCGCCCCCAGACTAGCGGAGATACGCAGTATTTT. Its protein is CASRPQTSGDTQYF.